The present TCR beta chain was sequenced within a study of blood T cell repertoires in COVID-19. Looking at the study overall: From T cells, B-cell-depleted T cells, or PBMCs came the material, which was cDNA or gDNA.

Germline CDR1 and CDR2: SGHRS and YFSETQ. Trimming removed 0 bases at V and 3 bases at J, with 6 bases between. CDR3 size: 13 residues. Sequencing used immunoSEQ multiplex PCR; TCRdb keeps in-frame clones, though not all of them. The data contain 210,000 or so clones, around 90% of them seen just once; the ten biggest clones take up 0.6% to 0.8%. Sequencing input: peripheral blood. The V and J genes are TRBV5-1 and TRBJ2-5, with D unclear. The receptor's source is a man aged 45-65 years with acute or convalescent COVID-19. CDR3 protein: CASSLVAEETQYF. In nucleotides, the CDR3 is TGCGCCAGCAGCTTGGTCGCAGAAGAGACCCAGTACTTC.